The clone carrying this T cell receptor (beta chain) has a handful of counts. Its cognate antigen is unknown. Unique molecular identifiers were incorporated into the prepared TCRbeta library. Each CDR3 protein is one row after TCRdb ran MiXCR on the PCR reads. The data hold approximately 500,000 distinct CDR3 sequences, with about 11% observed a single time. The sample is drawn from a study of T-cell reconstitution after alpha-beta-depleted transplantation in children. Study-level findings and limits: At the one-year point after transplant, T-cell counts and TCRbeta diversity were found to come mostly from T cells that had been newly produced. High day-60 TCRbeta diversity in some patients came from surviving recipient T cells and thymic progenitors. Reportedly, roughly two months post-transplant, alpha-beta T cells arose from several hundred expanded graft clones.

The trim removed 8 bases at V and 4 bases at J, leaving 10 bases unmatched. The CDR3 is made up of 14 amino acids. Per germline, CDR1 DFQATT and CDR2 SNEGSKA (reference sequence). Sample: PBMCs, taken before TCRalphabeta/CD19-depleted stem cell transplant. The V call is TRBV20-1, the J call TRBJ2-2; 7 positions agree with TRBD2. The sequence was collected from a child aged 2-15 years with inherited bone marrow failure, due to receive a stem cell transplant. CDR3 region: CSWTGGVGTGELFF. CDR3 DNA sequence: TGCAGTTGGACGGGGGGAGTGGGCACCGGGGAGCTGTTTTTT.